The T cell receptor (beta chain) described here comes from a study of cytomegalovirus exposure and HLA in healthy donors. The PCR ran on 60 Vbeta and 13 Jbeta primers. Sequenced by immunoSEQ multiplex PCR; TCRdb stores in-frame clones only, minus some. This table holds under 100,000 clones, about 76% found once. This receptor was taken from a human donor in good health. What was sequenced was PBMCs.

The CDR3 spells CASSPRALAGYTYEQYF. Here the CDR3 DNA reads TGTGCCAGCTCACCACGGGCACTAGCGGGATACACCTACGAGCAGTACTTC. This chain links TRBV18 with TRBJ2-7; TRBD2 aligns across 10 bases. CDR3 length: 17 amino acids. Germline assignment: CDR1 KGHSH and CDR2 LQKENI. Trimming took 1 base from V and 2 from J; bases not matched to a gene: 8.